This record concerns one TCR beta chain sequence. The antigen this receptor binds is unknown. No base qualities exist here, and no much larger clone lies one base off it. These data originate in a study of blood T cell repertoires in COVID-19 (TCRdb year 2020). For the wider study: The collaborator samples originated in the United States, Italy and Spain and spanned the acute and convalescent phases of COVID-19. The prospective study material was composed of cDNA or gDNA derived from T cells, B-cell-depleted T cells, or PBMCs. The dataset comprised deeply sampled blood TCRbeta repertoires from subjects exposed to, actively infected with, or recovered from COVID-19. A freely available public database, intended as a resource for researchers studying the immune response to SARS-CoV-2, is where the repertoires were released. The samples were drawn from two sources: the first 160 participants of the ongoing ImmuneRACE study, and 950 to 1,500 subjects contributed by 6 global collaborators. The sample metadata nearly always contained a de-identified subject ID, COVID-19 status, age in years and sex. Where available, HLA class I and class II types were obtained from metadata supplied by the sample provider rather than from assay-based typing. General study outcomes and caveats: Clinical and demographic metadata were provided uncurated, with the amount varying by source and participant.

Each collaborating institution followed its own protocols to collect whole blood in K2EDTA tubes. Collaborator samples were shipped for TCRbeta analysis as frozen whole blood, isolated PBMCs, or DNA extracted from either sample type. The immunoSEQ Assay, a bias-controlled multiplex PCR, was used to amplify TCRbeta CDR3 regions from genomic DNA. Turning to the authors' computational methods: Nucleated cell counts per sample were estimated from amplification of reference gene primers within the assay. To quantify the absolute abundance of each unique TCRbeta CDR3 rearrangement, sequence reads were collapsed and filtered. For each sample, productive Simpson clonality was calculated by taking the square root of Simpson's diversity index across productive rearrangements. The source is immuneACCESS, and TCRdb retained only in-frame sequences with V and J called. Part of the clones is not carried over; for the studies checked, unresolved V genes explain less than half of this, and the remainder is unexplained. V and J calls and clone size are copied from that table; D and trimming were computed from the DNA. This sample holds roughly 670,000 clones; about nine tenths were observed only once. Together, the top ten hold about 0.26% of the sample.

The V end gives up 5 bases and the J end 5 bases, leaving 5 bases in the junction not matched to a gene. The germline V gene supplies CDR1 SGHDT and CDR2 YYEEEE. The CDR3 spans 14 residues, from the cysteine through the phenylalanine. Just the 42-base CDR3 DNA is kept, in frame starting at base 1. The sample was peripheral blood. The chain couples TRBV5-6 to TRBJ2-5; TRBD2 lines up with 11 middle nucleotides. The source is a young woman with acute or convalescent COVID-19. The CDR3: CASSLAGGRETQYF. The nucleotide sequence reads as follows: TGTGCCAGCAGTTTAGCGGGGGGGCGGGAGACCCAGTACTTC. With the rest looked up from the reference TRBV5-6 and TRBJ2-5 genes rather than sequenced, the full variable domain is DAGVTQSPTHLIKTRGQQVTLRCSPKSGHDTVSWYQQALGQGPQFIFQYYEEEERQRGNFPDRFSGHQFPNYSSELNVNALLLGDSALYLCASSLAGGRETQYFGPGTRLLVL.